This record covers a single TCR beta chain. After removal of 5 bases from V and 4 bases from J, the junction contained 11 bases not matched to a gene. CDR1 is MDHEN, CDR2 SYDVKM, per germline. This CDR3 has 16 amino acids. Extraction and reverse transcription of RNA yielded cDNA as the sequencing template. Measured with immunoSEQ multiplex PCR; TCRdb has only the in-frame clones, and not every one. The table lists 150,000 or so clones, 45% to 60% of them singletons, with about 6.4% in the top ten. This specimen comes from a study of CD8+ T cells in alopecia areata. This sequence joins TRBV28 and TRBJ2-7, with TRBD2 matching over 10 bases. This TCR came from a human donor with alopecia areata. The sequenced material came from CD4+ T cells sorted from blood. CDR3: CASSPSYSGRPYEQYF. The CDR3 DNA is TGTGCCAGCAGTCCATCCTATAGCGGGAGGCCATACGAGCAGTACTTC. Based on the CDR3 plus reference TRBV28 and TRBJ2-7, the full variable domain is DVKVTQSSRYLVKRTGEKVFLECVQDMDHENMFWYRQDPGLGLRLIYFSYDVKMKEKGDIPEGYSVSREKKERFSLILESASTNQTSMYLCASSPSYSGRPYEQYFGPGTRLTVT.